The 18 T cell receptor beta chains below were found in one sample sequenced in a study of T cell clones after liver transplantation. TCRdb's copy holds only in-frame clones and misses some; the assay was immunoSEQ multiplex PCR. The sample has 20,000 to 30,000 clones, roughly 69% seen once; the top ten hold about 2.8%. Sequenced material: CD4+ T cells from blood, taken before liver transplant. The receptors originated from a human donor who received a liver transplant.

This chain connects TRBV5-1 to TRBJ2-2; 8 nucleotides line up with TRBD2. Germline CDR1 and CDR2: SGHRS and YFSETQ. This CDR3 region has 16 residues. V was clipped by 3 bases and J by 3 bases; unmatched bases: 7. The CDR3 spells CASSSPGGVDTGELFF. The CDR3 DNA sequence: TGCGCCAGCAGCTCCCCGGGGGGGGTGGACACCGGGGAGCTGTTTTTT.

The V gene is TRBV19, the J gene TRBJ1-3; possibly TRBD1 for D (5 bases). The germline V and J ends were trimmed by 9 bases and 1 base, with 13 bases remaining between them. This CDR3 is 14 amino acids long. Germline V gives CDR1 LNHDA, CDR2 SQIVND (reference sequence). The CDR3 nucleotides read TGTGCCAGCCGTACAGGCGAATCTGGAAACACCATATATTTT. As protein: CASRTGESGNTIYF.

This clone was seen a handful of times. This chain connects TRBV5-4 to TRBJ2-3; tentative D call: TRBD2 (6 bases). V was shortened by 0 bases and J by 2 bases, with 10 bases between the two germline ends. The germline V gene has CDR1 SGHNT and CDR2 YYREEE (reference sequence). CDR3 length: 15 residues. The CDR3 DNA follows: TGTGCCAGCAGCTTGGACGGAGGGTTCACAGATACGCAGTATTTT. The encoded protein is CASSLDGGFTDTQYF.

This clone has more than one count but fewer than ten. This rearrangement joins TRBV7-8 to TRBJ2-7, with TRBD2 matching over 10 bases. V gave up 2 bases and J gave up 3 bases; unmatched junction bases: 1. The CDR3 length is 14 residues. Per the germline V gene, CDR1 is SGHVS and CDR2 is FQNEAQ. The CDR3: CASSLLAGVYEQYF. CDR3 sequence (DNA): TGTGCCAGCAGCTTACTAGCGGGGGTCTACGAGCAGTACTTC.

This clone came up a few times. The rearrangement joins TRBV28 to TRBJ2-3; TRBD2 is a possible D gene (5 bases). The germline V gene has CDR1 MDHEN and CDR2 SYDVKM. The CDR3 has 12 residues. Trimming took 2 bases from V and 8 from J, leaving 8 bases between them. The CDR3 spells CASSLVGSTQYF. CDR3 nucleotides: TGTGCCAGCAGTTTAGTGGGGAGTACGCAGTATTTT.

The gene calls are TRBV2 and TRBJ2-5, with 8 bases lining up with TRBD1. The CDR3 sequence is 12 residues long. V lost 10 bases, J lost 3 bases, and 4 bases stayed unmatched. Germline V lookup: CDR1 SNHLY, CDR2 FYNNEI. DNA for the CDR3: TGTGCCATCCGACAGGGGAAAGAGACCCAGTACTTC. Translated: CAIRQGKETQYF.

The chain links TRBV29-1 to TRBJ1-4; TRBD1 matches 9 bases. V shed 6 bases, J shed 5 bases, and the junction held 10 bases outside the gene matches. There are 15 residues in the CDR3. Germline V gives CDR1 SQVTM, CDR2 ANQGSEA. The CDR3 DNA sequence: TGCAGCGTCCAAATACAGGGGGCCCGAAATGAAAAACTGTTTTTT. Amino acid sequence: CSVQIQGARNEKLFF.

The V and J genes are TRBV7-2 and TRBJ2-5; D might be TRBD1 (6 bases). Trimming left V 4 bases short and J 4 bases short, with 16 bases between. CDR1 SGHTA and CDR2 FQGNSA come from the germline V gene. The CDR3 totals 15 residues. The CDR3 DNA reads TGTGCCAGCAGCTCCCGGACAGCAGAGGGAGAGACCCAGTACTTC. As protein: CASSSRTAEGETQYF.

The V gene is TRBV10-1, the J gene TRBJ2-5; 8 nucleotides agree with TRBD1. Trimming took 4 bases from V and 3 from J; bases not matched to a gene: 4. CDR3 length: 14 residues. Germline values: CDR1 WNHNN, CDR2 SYGVQD (reference sequence). The DNA of the CDR3 is TGCGCCAGCAGTGCCCCAGGGGGCGAAGAGACCCAGTACTTC. This gives the protein CASSAPGGEETQYF.

This chain links TRBV6-1 with TRBJ2-1; TRBD2 matches 10 bases. CDR3 length equals 16 residues. Trimming at V came to 0 bases and at J to 8 bases, leaving 7 bases not matched to a gene. CDR1 is MNHNS, CDR2 SASEGT, per germline. For the CDR3, the DNA is TGTGCCAGCAGTGAAGCCGGAGCGGGGGGGGTTCATGAGCAGTTCTTC. This translates into CASSEAGAGGVHEQFF.

The chain combines TRBV6-6 with TRBJ2-4; 8 bases fit TRBD2. The CDR3 covers 13 residues. From germline, CDR1 is MNHNY and CDR2 SVGAGI (reference sequence). Losses at the gene ends were 6 bases for V and 6 bases for J; bases not matched to a gene: 4. The CDR3: CASSREGRNIQYF. The DNA for the CDR3 is TGTGCCAGCAGCCGGGAGGGTAGAAACATTCAGTACTTC.

J is TRBJ2-5 and V is TRBV6-1; D unclear. The ends were cut back, 1 base at V and 8 bases at J, with 14 bases in the middle. Germline V CDR1 and CDR2: MNHNS, SASEGT. The CDR3 runs to 14 residues. The DNA of the CDR3 is TGTGCCAGCAGTGAAGGTGTCCTCCCACCCACCCAGTACTTC. It yields the protein CASSEGVLPPTQYF.

The chain couples TRBV19 to TRBJ1-2; 7 bases agree with TRBD1. Germline CDR1 LNHDA, CDR2 SQIVND (reference sequence). This CDR3 has 16 amino acids. With 4 bases clipped from V and 1 base from J, the junction kept 9 bases outside the gene matches. CDR3 nucleotide sequence: TGTGCCAGTAGTAGGAACAGGGGAGGAATTAACTATGGCTACACCTTC. Its protein product is CASSRNRGGINYGYTF. The full variable domain, rest sourced from reference TRBV19 and TRBJ1-2, is DGGITQSPKYLFRKEGQNVTLSCEQNLNHDAMYWYRQDPGQGLRLIYYSQIVNDFQKGDIAEGYSVSREKKESFPLTVTSAQKNPTAFYLCASSRNRGGINYGYTFGSGTRLTVV.

V is TRBV5-4 and J is TRBJ1-1; D uncertain. CDR3 size: 13 residues. Germline V lookup: CDR1 SGHNT, CDR2 YYREEE (reference sequence). The V and J ends lost 4 bases and 2 bases respectively, with 9 bases between them. The CDR3 reads CASSRGDNTEAFF. As DNA, the CDR3 is TGTGCCAGCAGCCGCGGCGATAACACTGAAGCTTTCTTT.

This sequence joins TRBV28 and TRBJ1-1, with TRBD1 matching 7 bases. The CDR3 totals 14 residues. CDR1 is MDHEN and CDR2 is SYDVKM in the germline V gene. With 5 bases clipped from V and 3 bases from J, the junction kept 6 bases outside the gene matches. The CDR3 bases are TGTGCCAGCAGTACAACAGGGGTATACACTGAAGCTTTCTTT. Translating it yields CASSTTGVYTEAFF.

V is TRBV6-1 and J is TRBJ2-5, with D possibly called TRBD1 or TRBD2 (5 bases each). The CDR3 totals 14 residues. V gave up 6 bases and J gave up 8 bases, with 19 bases separating them. The germline V gene has CDR1 MNHNS and CDR2 SASEGT. DNA for the CDR3: TGTGCCAGCAGGGGGGTGTCAGGAGCTAAAACCCAGTACTTC. Translation: CASRGVSGAKTQYF.

The V call is TRBV14, the J call TRBJ2-5; the match to TRBD1 covers 7 bases. The tail of the sequence fits TRBJ2-7 better, so the J call may be wrong. This CDR3 is built from 15 residues. The germline gives CDR1 SGHDN, CDR2 FVKESK. The CDR3 region has the DNA TGTGCCAGCAGCCAGGGAACCGGGACAGCCTACGAGCAGTACTTC. This sequence encodes CASSQGTGTAYEQYF.

Details on this clone: The sample contains more than one DNA sequence encoding this CDR3. The gene calls are TRBV14 and TRBJ2-5; perhaps TRBD1 as D (5 bases). The germline V gene has CDR1 SGHDN and CDR2 FVKESK. Trimming left V 2 bases short and J 0 bases short, with 7 bases between. The CDR3 loop spans 14 amino acids. CDR3: CASSQNRNQETQYF. In nucleotides, the CDR3 is TGTGCCAGCAGCCAAAACAGGAACCAAGAGACCCAGTACTTC.